This T cell receptor beta chain was identified during a study of prognosis after radiotherapy for stage I lung cancer. The CDR3 has 14 amino acids. V lost 0 bases, J lost 2 bases, and 9 bases lay in between. CDR1 and CDR2 (germline): SGHKS, YYEKEE (reference sequence). Ten or more counts support this clonotype. Genomic DNA served as the source from which two-round multiplex PCR generated TCR beta CDR3 amplicons. Gene-specific primers for each TRBV and TRBJ gene drove first-round PCR. One entry per CDR3 protein results from TCRdb running MiXCR on the multiplex PCR reads. The table includes around 59,000 distinct CDR3 sequences, about 30% detected once.

The chain uses TRBV5-5 and TRBJ2-7; D unclear. Material: PBMCs, obtained before or after stereotactic body radiation therapy (not recorded which). This sequence was found in a donor over 45 with non-small cell lung cancer. In DNA form, the CDR3 reads TGTGCCAGCAGCTTGGGGTACGAGCCCTACGAGCAGTACTTC. It specifies CASSLGYEPYEQYF.